These 30 T cell receptor beta chains came from one sample sequenced in a study of beta chain features in type 1 diabetes. Investigators reverse transcribed all isolated RNA, so they sequenced expressed TCRB transcripts. TCRdb keeps only in-frame clones here, not all; method: immunoSEQ multiplex PCR. The sample lists under 550,000 clones; approximately 10% were seen once. The specimen was naive CD4+ T cells from blood. These TCRs come from a woman under 30 in good health.

This clone was detected only a few times. The chain couples TRBV5-1 to TRBJ1-6; D gene uncertain. Per the germline V gene, CDR1 is SGHRS and CDR2 is YFSETQ. The CDR3 length is 15 residues. V gave up 0 bases and J gave up 8 bases, with 12 bases separating them. The CDR3 DNA sequence: TGCGCCAGCAGCTTGGAACGGTCCCGGGATTCACCCCTCCACTTT. It specifies CASSLERSRDSPLHF.

J is TRBJ2-3 and V is TRBV5-1; no reliable D call. This CDR3 has 15 amino acids. Deletions cut 5 bases from V and 1 base from J, with 14 bases between. CDR1 and CDR2 from the germline V gene are SGHRS and YFSETQ. The CDR3 DNA reads as TGCGCCAGCAGTCCAACTGTAGTGGGCACAGATACGCAGTATTTT. As protein: CASSPTVVGTDTQYF.

The rearrangement uses TRBV6-4 and TRBJ2-1; TRBD2 might be the D (6 bases). This CDR3 comprises 15 residues. Trimming pared 2 bases from V and 6 bases from J, leaving 14 bases between. In germline, CDR1 is MRHNA, CDR2 SNTAGT. The CDR3 DNA sequence: TGTGCCAGCAGTGACCAACTAGCTAGTTCCAATGAGCAGTTCTTC. It is translated as CASSDQLASSNEQFF.

This chain connects TRBV5-1 to TRBJ2-4, with D tentatively TRBD2 (6 bases). V was pared by 1 base and J by 8 bases, with 13 bases between. The CDR3 extends over 14 amino acids. Per germline, CDR1 SGHRS and CDR2 YFSETQ. The CDR3 nucleotides read TGCGCCAGCAGCTTGTCCACAGGCGGGGACATTCAGTACTTC. This sequence encodes CASSLSTGGDIQYF. Full variable domain (rest looked up from reference TRBV5-1 and TRBJ2-4): KAGVTQTPRYLIKTRGQQVTLSCSPISGHRSVSWYQQTPGQGLQFLFEYFSETQRNKGNFPGRFSGRQFSNSRSEMNVSTLELGDSALYLCASSLSTGGDIQYFGAGTRLSVL.

This clone showed up just a few times. The chain couples TRBV19 to TRBJ2-2, with D perhaps matching TRBD2 (6 bases). V was clipped by 5 bases and J by 4 bases, with 11 bases between them. The CDR3 totals 14 residues. The V gene's germline CDR1 is LNHDA and CDR2 SQIVND (reference sequence). The CDR3 bases are TGTGCCAGTAGTCCCCGGGGGTTCACCGGGGAGCTGTTTTTT. Protein: CASSPRGFTGELFF.

This clone was seen a handful of times. V usage is TRBV4-1 and J usage is TRBJ2-2; perhaps TRBD2 as D (5 bases). Germline CDR1 is MGHRA and CDR2 is YSYEKL. The CDR3 spans 12 residues. V was trimmed by 3 bases and J by 8 bases, leaving 7 bases between them. DNA of the CDR3: TGCGCCAGCAGCCACCCGGGAGGGGAGCTGTTTTTT. This encodes CASSHPGGELFF.

This clone was recorded a few times. The chain's CDR3 is CASSYELGSSYNEQFF. DNA of the CDR3: TGTGCCAGCAGTTACGAGTTGGGGAGCTCCTACAATGAGCAGTTCTTC. V usage is TRBV6-5 and J usage is TRBJ2-1; a possible D gene is TRBD2 (5 bases). V was cut by 2 bases and J by 0 bases, with 11 bases left in between. Germline assignment: CDR1 MNHEY and CDR2 SVGAGI. The CDR3 is made up of 16 amino acids.

V and J are TRBV20-1 and TRBJ2-3, with D tentatively TRBD1 or TRBD2 (5 bases each). V was pared by 3 bases and J by 14 bases, with 15 bases between. The CDR3 length is 11 residues. CDR1 DFQATT and CDR2 SNEGSKA come from the germline V gene (reference sequence). The CDR3 here is CSARAGDARYF. In DNA form, the CDR3 reads TGCAGTGCTAGGGCCGGGGACGCGCGGTATTTT.

This clone appeared a few times. The CDR3 DNA sequence: TGTGCCAGCAGCCCGCAAGGACTAAACACCGGGGAGCTGTTTTTT. It yields the protein CASSPQGLNTGELFF. The rearrangement uses TRBV7-8 and TRBJ2-2; maybe TRBD2 (6 bases). Trimming pared 5 bases from V and 2 bases from J, leaving 12 bases between. CDR3 size: 15 residues. CDR1 and CDR2 from the germline V gene are SGHVS and FQNEAQ.

In its sample, this clone was seen a few times. The chain has TRBV5-1 and TRBJ2-1; TRBD1 or TRBD2 may be the D gene (6 bases each). V lost 6 bases, J lost 6 bases, and 10 bases lay in between. CDR1 is SGHRS, CDR2 YFSETQ, per germline. The CDR3 is made up of 12 amino acids. CDR3 region: CASTKGGNEQFF. The CDR3, as DNA: TGCGCCAGCACCAAGGGGGGCAATGAGCAGTTCTTC.

This chain uses TRBV10-3 with TRBJ2-1, with D unresolved. The V gene lost 8 bases and the J gene lost 6 bases, with 2 bases spanning the gap. CDR1 ENHRY and CDR2 SYGVKD come from the germline V gene. The CDR3 has 9 amino acids. The CDR3 bases are TGTGCCATCCCCAATGAGCAGTTCTTC. Its protein product is CAIPNEQFF.

The CDR3 bases are TGTGCCAGCAGCCTGGCAGGGGGACGGTTCTTC. It yields the protein CASSLAGGRFF. The chain recombines TRBV14 with TRBJ2-1; TRBD1 matches 7 bases. This CDR3 comprises 11 residues. Germline CDR1 SGHDN, CDR2 FVKESK. V was clipped by 4 bases and J by 15 bases; unmatched bases: 6.

This sequence joins TRBV10-3 and TRBJ2-7; TRBD1 or TRBD2 may be the D gene (5 bases each). CDR3 length: 14 amino acids. V dropped 8 bases and J dropped 3 bases, with 17 bases sitting between them. The germline CDR1 and CDR2 sequences are ENHRY and SYGVKD. CDR3 protein: CAISRDGKDYEQYF. CDR3 DNA: TGTGCCATCTCAAGGGACGGAAAAGACTACGAGCAGTACTTC.

The chain has TRBV9 and TRBJ1-2; 8 bases map to TRBD1. J lost 0 bases, V lost 4 bases, and 5 bases had no gene match. This CDR3 is 15 amino acids long. Germline loops: CDR1 SGDLS, CDR2 YYNGEE. The CDR3 coding sequence is TGTGCCAGCAGCCCCCGGACAGGGACTAACTATGGCTACACCTTC. Its translation is CASSPRTGTNYGYTF.

This clone was seen more than once but under ten times. The chain uses TRBV29-1 and TRBJ1-4; no firm D call. V lost 6 bases and J lost 6, with 20 bases in between. Germline V gene lookup returns CDR1 SQVTM and CDR2 ANQGSEA. CDR3 length equals 15 residues. The DNA of the CDR3 is TGCAGCGTCCGATTCGGTTTGGTCTCCGATGAAAAACTGTTTTTT. Translating gives CSVRFGLVSDEKLFF.

V usage is TRBV5-4 and J usage is TRBJ2-1, with a possible D match to TRBD1 (7 bases). V lost 4 bases, J lost 7 bases, and 9 bases lay in between. CDR1 and CDR2 from the germline V gene are SGHNT and YYREEE (reference sequence). CDR3 length: 12 amino acids. In DNA, the CDR3 is TGTGCCAGCAGCCAGGGGGGAAATGAGCAGTTCTTC. This encodes CASSQGGNEQFF.

This clone was seen a few times. The V call is TRBV10-3, the J call TRBJ2-1, with a weak D call TRBD1 (5 bases). Germline V gene sequence: CDR1 ENHRY, CDR2 SYGVKD. The CDR3 is made up of 15 amino acids. The ends were cut back, 8 bases at V and 5 bases at J, with 19 bases in the middle. CDR3 region: CAIHPGQGTHNEQFF. The CDR3 coding sequence is TGTGCCATCCATCCAGGGCAGGGTACCCACAATGAGCAGTTCTTC.

This clone appeared a few times. The rearrangement joins TRBV9 to TRBJ1-2, with a possible D match to TRBD1 (5 bases). V gave up 4 bases and J gave up 4 bases, with 17 bases separating them. This CDR3 has 15 residues. Germline V gives CDR1 SGDLS, CDR2 YYNGEE. The chain's CDR3 is CASSSPGRGGYGYTF. DNA for the CDR3: TGTGCCAGCAGCTCCCCCGGTAGGGGTGGCTATGGCTACACCTTC. The full variable domain, rest sourced from reference TRBV9 and TRBJ1-2, is DSGVTQTPKHLITATGQRVTLRCSPRSGDLSVYWYQQSLDQGLQFLIQYYNGEERAKGNILERFSAQQFPDLHSELNLSSLELGDSALYFCASSSPGRGGYGYTFGSGTRLTVV.

V usage is TRBV7-9 and J usage is TRBJ2-3; TRBD1 matches at 9 bases. Trimming took 8 bases from V and 6 from J; bases not matched to a gene: 12. The CDR3 is made up of 15 amino acids. Germline V CDR1 and CDR2: SEHNR, FQNEAQ (reference sequence). CDR3 bases: TGTGCCAGCCCCAATACGGGACAGGGTTCGGATACGCAGTATTTT. Translation: CASPNTGQGSDTQYF.

The chain uses TRBV5-1 and TRBJ2-1, with 7 bases matching TRBD2. V shed 4 bases, J shed 7 bases, and the junction held 11 bases outside the gene matches. Germline assignment: CDR1 SGHRS and CDR2 YFSETQ. The CDR3 consists of 15 residues. CDR3 nucleotide sequence: TGCGCCAGCAGCCGGGCGGGACTATCAAAGAATGAGCAGTTCTTC. This translates into CASSRAGLSKNEQFF.

This chain joins TRBV29-1 and TRBJ1-2; 10 bases line up with TRBD1. The trim removed 3 bases at V and 8 bases at J, leaving 12 bases unmatched. Germline values: CDR1 SQVTM, CDR2 ANQGSEA. CDR3 length equals 15 residues. This chain's CDR3 is CSVEETPGTGVGYTF. The CDR3 DNA is TGCAGCGTTGAGGAGACCCCCGGGACAGGGGTAGGCTACACCTTC. Full variable domain (rest looked up from reference TRBV29-1 and TRBJ1-2): SAVISQKPSRDICQRGTSLTIQCQVDSQVTMMFWYRQQPGQSLTLIATANQGSEATYESGFVIDKFPISRPNLTFSTLTVSNMSPEDSSIYLCSVEETPGTGVGYTFGSGTRLTVV.

The J gene is TRBJ2-2, the V gene TRBV7-8; D remains ambiguous. This CDR3 comprises 16 residues. V lost 5 bases, J lost 4 bases, and 17 bases lay in between. Germline-derived CDR1 and CDR2 are SGHVS and FQNEAQ. The CDR3 DNA follows: TGTGCCAGCAGCCATAGGGTGGCTGTACGCACCGGGGAGCTGTTTTTT. Its protein product is CASSHRVAVRTGELFF.

V usage is TRBV5-1 and J usage is TRBJ2-5; 9 nucleotides align to TRBD1. From germline, CDR1 is SGHRS and CDR2 YFSETQ. CDR3 length: 16 residues. J was trimmed by 7 bases and V by 0 bases; bases with no gene match: 10. In DNA, the CDR3 is TGCGCCAGCAGCTTGGAGGGACAGGGTATCCGCGCGACCCAGTACTTC. This sequence encodes CASSLEGQGIRATQYF.

This chain uses TRBV10-3 with TRBJ2-7, with no clear D. V was cut by 3 bases and J by 3 bases, with 6 bases left in between. The germline V gene encodes CDR1 ENHRY and CDR2 SYGVKD. This CDR3 has 12 amino acids. The chain's CDR3 is CAISDEDYEQYV. The CDR3 DNA is TGTGCCATCAGTGACGAGGACTACGAGCAGTACGTC.

This chain joins TRBV14 and TRBJ2-2; 8 bases are a match to TRBD1. There are 15 residues in the CDR3. J was trimmed by 4 bases and V by 4 bases; bases with no gene match: 5. In germline, CDR1 is SGHDN, CDR2 FVKESK. The CDR3 DNA follows: TGTGCCAGCAGCCCAGGACAGGGCTTCACCGGGGAGCTGTTTTTT. Translating gives CASSPGQGFTGELFF.

This clone was detected only a few times. The chain employs TRBV12-5 and TRBJ2-5; D gene ambiguous. There are 13 residues in the CDR3. V was pared by 5 bases and J by 6 bases, with 13 bases between. Germline lookup yields CDR1 LGHNT and CDR2 FRNRAP. The CDR3: CASGPDTVKTQYF. For the CDR3, the DNA is TGTGCTAGTGGTCCCGACACGGTGAAGACCCAGTACTTC.

This clone was counted only a few times. V usage is TRBV4-1 and J usage is TRBJ2-7, with D possibly being TRBD1 or TRBD2 (5 bases each). This CDR3 is 14 amino acids long. Germline V gives CDR1 MGHRA, CDR2 YSYEKL. V dropped 4 bases and J dropped 1 base, with 11 bases sitting between them. CDR3 DNA: TGCGCCAGCAGCCCCCGGGACGCGTCCTACGAGCAGTACTTC. Residues: CASSPRDASYEQYF.

The chain is built from TRBV4-3 and TRBJ1-1, with unresolved D. V was cut by 0 bases and J by 4 bases, with 6 bases left in between. The CDR3 is 13 residues long. Germline loops: CDR1 LGHNA, CDR2 YSLEER. Here the CDR3 reads CASSQEVGTEAFF. Here the CDR3 DNA reads TGCGCCAGCAGCCAAGAGGTCGGCACTGAAGCTTTCTTT.

The gene calls are TRBV25-1 and TRBJ1-1; D possibly corresponds to TRBD1 (5 bases). V lost 5 bases and J 1 base, leaving 14 bases between the germline ends. The CDR3 consists of 15 residues. CDR1 MGHDK and CDR2 SYGVNS come from the germline V gene. As DNA, the CDR3 is TGTGCCAGCAGTTCCCACGGACACGCGAACACTGAAGCTTTCTTT. It is translated as CASSSHGHANTEAFF.

This clone was observed a few times. This chain joins TRBV18 and TRBJ2-1, with D uncertain. The CDR3 covers 13 residues. V lost 2 bases to trimming and J lost 0 bases, with 2 bases between them. Germline V gives CDR1 KGHSH, CDR2 LQKENI. CDR3 protein: CASSPISYNEQFF. CDR3 DNA: TGTGCCAGCTCACCAATCTCCTACAATGAGCAGTTCTTC.